A selection of T cell receptor beta chains follows, all from one sample in a study of blood T cell repertoires in COVID-19. Clones were read by immunoSEQ multiplex PCR, and TCRdb kept only the in-frame ones, dropping some. Of 150,000 to 200,000 clones listed, around 77% are singletons. Sequencing input: peripheral blood. The receptors here all came from a man in his sixties with active or convalescent COVID-19. Both conserved end residues are part of each CDR3. D genes are given only for firm matches. Rows give clone size only sometimes, using once, few, many, or a class for an expanded clone.

v_call	d_call	clone_size	j_call	cdr3_length	cdr3_aa	cdr3_nt
TRBV5-6	.	.	TRBJ2-5	14	CASSRTGSGETQYF	TGTGCCAGCAGCCGGACTGGGTCCGGAGAGACCCAGTACTTC
TRBV18	TRBD2	.	TRBJ2-7	16	CASSPATSGSQYEQYF	TGTGCCAGCTCACCGGCGACTAGCGGGAGTCAGTACGAGCAGTACTTC
TRBV5-6	TRBD1	once	TRBJ1-4	15	CASSFGTGYNEKLFF	TGTGCCAGCAGCTTTGGGACAGGGTATAATGAAAAACTGTTTTTT
TRBV5-1	.	.	TRBJ2-7	14	CASSSQGGLGEQYF	TGCGCCAGCAGCTCCCAGGGCGGCCTGGGCGAGCAGTACTTC
TRBV6-6	.	.	TRBJ1-5	13	CASSSSSPQPQHF	TGTGCCAGCAGTTCCTCTAGCCCGCAGCCCCAGCATTTT
TRBV4-1	TRBD1	few	TRBJ2-1	16	CASSQRDRVMSGEQFF	TGCGCCAGCAGCCAAAGGGACAGGGTAATGTCGGGTGAGCAGTTCTTC
TRBV4-3	.	.	TRBJ2-7	12	CASSQMEGEQYF	TGCGCCAGCAGCCAAATGGAGGGCGAGCAGTACTTC
TRBV7-9	.	.	TRBJ1-2	14	CASSPGETDYGYTF	TGTGCCAGCAGCCCGGGGGAGACAGATTATGGCTACACCTTC
TRBV6-1	.	.	TRBJ2-1	15	CASSRDPTAINEQFF	TGTGCCAGCAGCCGCGACCCAACAGCTATCAATGAGCAGTTCTTC
TRBV24-1	.	.	TRBJ2-3	15	CATSDPGGNTDTQYF	TGTGCCACCAGTGATCCCGGCGGCAACACAGATACGCAGTATTTT